A single sample is the source of the 7 T cell receptor beta chains below, sequenced in a study of blood T cell repertoires in COVID-19. Data came from immunoSEQ multiplex PCR; TCRdb stores just in-frame clones and leaves some out. In the table there are about 360,000 clones, approximately 86% of which are singletons. The source material was peripheral blood. These receptors originate from an older woman with COVID-19, enrolled during active disease.

The CDR3 DNA sequence: TGTGCCAGCAGCCAAGACCCACTGGACAGGGGAGGTGGCTACACCTTC. It is translated as CASSQDPLDRGGGYTF. This chain links TRBV4-2 with TRBJ1-2; 9 bases fit TRBD1. The CDR3 runs 16 residues. V shed 0 bases and J 7 bases; nucleotides not matched to a gene: 9. CDR1 and CDR2 (germline): LGHNA, YNFKEQ.

This clone was seen a few times. The chain links TRBV7-6 to TRBJ2-5, with 10 bases aligning to TRBD1. V trimming: 4 bases; J trimming: 2 bases; junction bases outside the gene matches: 4. Germline V gives CDR1 SGHVS, CDR2 FNYEAQ. This CDR3 has 15 amino acids. CDR3 in amino acids: CASSSRQGAQETQYF. The DNA for the CDR3 is TGTGCCAGCAGCTCCCGACAGGGGGCGCAAGAGACCCAGTACTTC. The complete variable domain, with remaining parts taken from reference TRBV7-6 and TRBJ2-5, reads GAGVSQSPRYKVTKRGQDVALRCDPISGHVSLYWYRQALGQGPEFLTYFNYEAQQDKSGLPNDRFSAERPEGSISTLTIQRTEQRDSAMYRCASSSRQGAQETQYFGPGTRLLVL.

The V and J genes are TRBV27 and TRBJ2-7; D not resolved. This CDR3 has 13 residues. V lost 5 bases and J 5 bases, leaving 13 bases between the germline ends. Germline V lookup: CDR1 MNHEY, CDR2 SMNVEV (reference sequence). The CDR3 sequence is CASSPDGVNEQYF. The CDR3 nucleotides are TGTGCCAGCAGTCCTGACGGAGTAAACGAGCAGTACTTC.

In this sample, this clone turned up once. V is TRBV7-9 and J is TRBJ2-7; 8 bases align to TRBD1. Germline V gene data show CDR1 as SEHNR and CDR2 as FQNEAQ (reference sequence). With 5 bases clipped from V and 4 bases from J, the junction kept 10 bases outside the gene matches. This CDR3 spans 15 amino acids. The CDR3 reads CASSLVQGAWYEQYF. CDR3 nucleotide sequence: TGTGCCAGCAGCCTAGTTCAGGGGGCGTGGTACGAGCAGTACTTC.

This sequence joins TRBV9 and TRBJ2-4; 7 nucleotides align to TRBD1. CDR3 length: 14 residues. Looked up from germline, CDR1 is SGDLS and CDR2 is YYNGEE. Trimming removed 3 bases from V and 5 bases from J; junction bases left unmatched: 5. DNA for the CDR3: TGTGCCAGCAGCGAACCGGGACAGCAAAACATTCAGTACTTC. Protein: CASSEPGQQNIQYF. Drawing the rest from reference TRBV9 and TRBJ2-4, the complete variable domain is DSGVTQTPKHLITATGQRVTLRCSPRSGDLSVYWYQQSLDQGLQFLIQYYNGEERAKGNILERFSAQQFPDLHSELNLSSLELGDSALYFCASSEPGQQNIQYFGAGTRLSVL.

This clone has only a few counts. CDR3 DNA sequence: TGTGCCAGCAGAACCCCGGACAGCGGAGGTACGCAGTATTTT. Translating it yields CASRTPDSGGTQYF. V gene TRBV6-5 combines with J gene TRBJ2-3; possible D gene TRBD1, 6 bases. In germline, CDR1 is MNHEY, CDR2 SVGAGI. V was pared by 6 bases and J by 8 bases, with 18 bases between. This CDR3 is 14 amino acids long.

This clone occurred once. The chain carries TRBV5-1 and TRBJ2-1; D call uncertain. Germline lookup yields CDR1 SGHRS and CDR2 YFSETQ. The ends were cut back, 3 bases at V and 0 bases at J, with 10 bases in the middle. CDR3 size: 15 residues. CDR3 amino acids: CASSSFASSYNEQFF. The CDR3 DNA reads as TGCGCCAGCAGCTCATTCGCGAGCTCCTACAATGAGCAGTTCTTC.